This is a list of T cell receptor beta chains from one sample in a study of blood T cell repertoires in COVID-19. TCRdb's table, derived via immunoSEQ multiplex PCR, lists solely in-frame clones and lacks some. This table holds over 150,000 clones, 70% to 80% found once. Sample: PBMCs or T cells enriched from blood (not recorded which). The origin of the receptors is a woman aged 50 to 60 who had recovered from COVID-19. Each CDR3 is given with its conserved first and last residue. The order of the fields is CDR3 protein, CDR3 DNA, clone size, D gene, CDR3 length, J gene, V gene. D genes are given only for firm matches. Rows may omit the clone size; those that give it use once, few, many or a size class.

CASSSGREPSYNEQFF | TGCGCCAGCAGCTCTGGGCGGGAGCCCTCCTACAATGAGCAGTTCTTC | - | TRBD2 | 16 | TRBJ2-1 | TRBV5-1
CASSPEGGFFIQYF | TGTGCCAGCAGCCCAGAAGGGGGTTTTTTCATTCAGTACTTC | - | - | 14 | TRBJ2-4 | TRBV5-4
CTSSQAGGNQPQHF | TGTACCAGCAGCCAAGCAGGGGGGAATCAGCCCCAGCATTTT | - | TRBD1 | 14 | TRBJ1-5 | TRBV4-2
CASSKGRGFSGANVLTF | TGTGCCAGTAGTAAAGGCAGGGGTTTCTCTGGGGCCAACGTCCTGACTTTC | - | - | 17 | TRBJ2-6 | TRBV19
CASSLSGSTEAFF | TGTGCCAGCAGCTTATCGGGGAGCACTGAAGCTTTCTTT | once | - | 13 | TRBJ1-1 | TRBV7-6
CASPSGGKYDEQFF | TGTGCCAGCCCCTCGGGCGGGAAGTACGATGAGCAGTTCTTC | - | - | 14 | TRBJ2-1 | TRBV7-9
CSVVGLAGVEQYF | TGCAGCGTTGTAGGACTAGCGGGAGTCGAGCAGTACTTC | - | TRBD2 | 13 | TRBJ2-7 | TRBV29-1
CSAGRTNYGYTF | TGCAGCGCGGGGCGTACTAACTATGGCTACACCTTC | once | - | 12 | TRBJ1-2 | TRBV29-1
CASSPSRTGELFF | TGTGCCAGCAGCCCTAGCCGCACCGGGGAGCTGTTTTTT | few | - | 13 | TRBJ2-2 | TRBV7-3
CASSYAGTANEKLFF | TGTGCCAGCAGTTACGCAGGGACAGCTAATGAAAAACTGTTTTTT | - | TRBD1 | 15 | TRBJ1-4 | TRBV6-5
CASSPIRDEQYF | TGTGCCAGCAGTCCAATTCGAGACGAGCAGTACTTC | - | - | 12 | TRBJ2-7 | TRBV28
CASSDPGGFGYTF | TGTGCCAGCAGTGACCCAGGGGGATTTGGCTACACCTTC | - | TRBD1 | 13 | TRBJ1-2 | TRBV6-2/TRBV6-3
CASSRGRVDGYTF | TGTGCCAGTAGTCGCGGGAGGGTCGATGGCTACACCTTC | - | - | 13 | TRBJ1-2 | TRBV19
CASSLRQRGELFF | TGTGCCAGCAGTTTGAGGCAAAGAGGGGAGCTGTTTTTT | - | - | 13 | TRBJ2-2 | TRBV27
CASRKDRVGQETQYF | TGTGCCAGCAGAAAGGACAGGGTGGGGCAAGAGACCCAGTACTTC | - | TRBD1 | 15 | TRBJ2-5 | TRBV6-5
CASSNPTRNLEQGLCSESTDTQYF | TGTGCCAGCAGCAATCCTACCCGCAATCTGGAACAGGGTTTATGTTCCGAGAGCACAGATACGCAGTATTTT | - | - | 24 | TRBJ2-3 | TRBV21-1
CASSSQGEGARNEKLFF | TGTGCCAGTAGTTCGCAAGGAGAAGGGGCGCGCAATGAAAAACTGTTTTTT | - | - | 17 | TRBJ1-4 | TRBV19
CASSLAVQGSYGYTF | TGTGCCAGCAGCTTGGCAGTACAGGGGAGCTATGGCTACACCTTC | - | TRBD1 | 15 | TRBJ1-2 | TRBV5-4